The source of this T cell receptor (beta chain) is a study of blood T cell repertoires in COVID-19. At the level of the study: Sites across the United States, Italy and Spain contributed samples from acute and convalescent COVID-19. PBMCs, B-cell-depleted T cells, or T cells provided the cDNA or gDNA that made up the material.

Germline loops: CDR1 LGHNA, CDR2 YNFKEQ. Between the trimmed V and J ends, which lost 0 bases and 6 bases, there was a span of 4 bases. The CDR3 sequence is 12 residues long. Here immunoSEQ multiplex PCR was the method, and the copy in TCRdb shows in-frame clones only, minus some. The sample has about 150,000 clones, about 80% seen once. Sequenced sample: peripheral blood. V usage is TRBV4-2 and J usage is TRBJ2-3; no clear D gene. The TCR originated in an older woman with acute or convalescent COVID-19. The CDR3 sequence: CASSQERDTQYF. DNA for the CDR3: TGTGCCAGCAGCCAAGAGCGGGATACGCAGTATTTT.